This T cell receptor (beta chain) was documented in a study of shared clonotypes between healthy human individuals. Study findings and constraints: Naive subsets, compared against memory subsets, generally had larger estimated richness values.

To note about this clone: Its antigen is unidentified.

This CDR3 is built from 20 residues. In germline, CDR1 is MDHEN, CDR2 SYDVKM. V was clipped by 7 bases and J by 4 bases; unmatched bases: 24. Some clones are missing from TCRdb's copy, which holds only in-frame ones; the method was immunoSEQ multiplex PCR. The profile covers 2,500,000 or so clones, with more than 85% appearing a single time and roughly 0.36% taken by the ten largest. The specimen was naive CD4+ T cells from PBMCs. Subset defined: CD45RA+ positively selected. The receptor was derived from a man between 18 and 29 years old in good health. Some clones in this sample may be carry-over from other donors' samples. The V and J genes are TRBV28 and TRBJ2-3, with 9 nucleotides matching TRBD2. The CDR3 nucleotides are TGTGCCAGCACCAAACCCCTTCAGGCGGGAGGGCCTGGGTATTCAGATACGCAGTATTTT. Its protein product is CASTKPLQAGGPGYSDTQYF. The variable domain in full, completed from reference TRBV28 and TRBJ2-3, reads DVKVTQSSRYLVKRTGEKVFLECVQDMDHENMFWYRQDPGLGLRLIYFSYDVKMKEKGDIPEGYSVSREKKERFSLILESASTNQTSMYLCASTKPLQAGGPGYSDTQYFGPGTRLTVL.